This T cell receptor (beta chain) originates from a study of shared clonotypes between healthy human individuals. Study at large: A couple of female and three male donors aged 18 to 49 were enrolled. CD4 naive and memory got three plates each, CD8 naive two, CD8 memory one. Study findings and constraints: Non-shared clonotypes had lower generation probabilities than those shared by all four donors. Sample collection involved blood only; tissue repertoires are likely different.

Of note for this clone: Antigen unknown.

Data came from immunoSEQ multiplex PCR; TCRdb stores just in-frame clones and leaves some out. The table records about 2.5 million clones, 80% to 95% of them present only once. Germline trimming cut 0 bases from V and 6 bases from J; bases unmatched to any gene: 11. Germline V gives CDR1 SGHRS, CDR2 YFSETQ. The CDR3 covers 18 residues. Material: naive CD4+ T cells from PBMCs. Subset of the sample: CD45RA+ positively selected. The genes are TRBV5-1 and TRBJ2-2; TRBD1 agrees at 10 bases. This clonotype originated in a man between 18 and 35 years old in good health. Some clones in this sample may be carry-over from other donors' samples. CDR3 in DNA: TGCGCCAGCAGCTTGGCCCCTCTCTGGGACAGGGGTGCCGGGGAGCTGTTTTTT. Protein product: CASSLAPLWDRGAGELFF.